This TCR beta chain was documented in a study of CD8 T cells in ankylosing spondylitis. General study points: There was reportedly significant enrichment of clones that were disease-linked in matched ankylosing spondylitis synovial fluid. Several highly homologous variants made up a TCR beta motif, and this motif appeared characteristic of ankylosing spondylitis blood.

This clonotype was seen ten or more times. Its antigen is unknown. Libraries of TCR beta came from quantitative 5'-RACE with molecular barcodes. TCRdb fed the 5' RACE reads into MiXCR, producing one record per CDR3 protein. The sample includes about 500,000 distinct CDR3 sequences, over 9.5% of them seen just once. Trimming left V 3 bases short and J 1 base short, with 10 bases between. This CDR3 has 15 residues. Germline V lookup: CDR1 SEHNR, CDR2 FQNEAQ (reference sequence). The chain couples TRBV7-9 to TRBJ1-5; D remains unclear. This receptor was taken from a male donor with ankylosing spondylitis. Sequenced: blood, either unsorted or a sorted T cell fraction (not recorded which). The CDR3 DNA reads TGTGCCAGCAGCTTGGGTTTTGGCAGCAATCAGCCCCAGCATTTT. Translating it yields CASSLGFGSNQPQHF.